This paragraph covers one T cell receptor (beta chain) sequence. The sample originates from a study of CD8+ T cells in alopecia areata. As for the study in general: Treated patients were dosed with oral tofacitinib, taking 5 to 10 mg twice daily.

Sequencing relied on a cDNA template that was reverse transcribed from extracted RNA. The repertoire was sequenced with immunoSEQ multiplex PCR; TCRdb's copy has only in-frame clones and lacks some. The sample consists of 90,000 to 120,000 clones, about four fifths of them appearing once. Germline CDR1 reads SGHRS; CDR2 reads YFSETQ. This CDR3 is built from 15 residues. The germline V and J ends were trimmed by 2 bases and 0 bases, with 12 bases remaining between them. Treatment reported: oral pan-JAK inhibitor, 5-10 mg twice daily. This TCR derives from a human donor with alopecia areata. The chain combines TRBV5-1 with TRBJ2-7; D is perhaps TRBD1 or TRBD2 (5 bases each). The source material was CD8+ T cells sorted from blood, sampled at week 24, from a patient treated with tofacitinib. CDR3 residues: CASSFRDPNSYEQYF. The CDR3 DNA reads TGCGCCAGCAGCTTCCGGGACCCCAACTCCTACGAGCAGTACTTC.